A selection of T cell receptor beta chains follows, all from one sample in a study of CD8 T cells in ankylosing spondylitis. TCRdb used MiXCR to reprocess the 5' RACE reads, holding one entry per CDR3 protein. Of tens of thousands of distinct CDR3 sequences detected, approximately 3.6% appear once; the ten largest clones hold roughly 4.2%. Sequencing was done on a sample of blood, either unsorted or a sorted T cell fraction (not recorded which). These receptor sequences come from a female donor with ankylosing spondylitis or in good health (not recorded which). The CDR3 runs from the conserved cysteine through the conserved F or W. Each record gives: clone size, J gene, D gene, V gene, CDR3 DNA, CDR3 protein. A D gene is named only where the DNA matches it firmly. For some rows the clone size is stated as once, few or many, or as a class when expanded; others skip it.

many,TRBJ1-3,-,TRBV9,TGTGCCAGCGCCTCTTCTTTTGACACCATATATTTT,CASASSFDTIYF
many,TRBJ1-2,-,TRBV9,TGTGCCAGCAGCGTATGGACCGACACTAACTATGGCTACACCTTC,CASSVWTDTNYGYTF
many,TRBJ2-7,-,TRBV9,TGTGCCAGCAGCGTTCAGGCTGGGTTAACTTCCCACGAGCAGTACTTC,CASSVQAGLTSHEQYF
many,TRBJ2-7,-,TRBV9,TGTGCCAGCAGCGTAGGCCCGGCGACAGGGAGGACCTACGAGCAGTACTTC,CASSVGPATGRTYEQYF
many,TRBJ2-7,-,TRBV9,TGTGCCAGCAGCGTACAAGACTCCTACGAGCAGTACTTC,CASSVQDSYEQYF
many,TRBJ1-1,-,TRBV9,TGTGCCAGCAGCTCCTCCCCCGACACTGAAGCTTTCTTT,CASSSSPDTEAFF
-,TRBJ2-5,-,TRBV9,TGTGCCAGCAGCGTAGCTACTGTGACGGAGACCCAGTACTTC,CASSVATVTETQYF
many,TRBJ2-2,-,TRBV9,TGTGCCAGCAGCGTAGTAAATGGGGCCGGGGAGCTGTTTTTT,CASSVVNGAGELFF
many,TRBJ2-5,TRBD2,TRBV9,TGTGCCAGCAGCCCCAGGACTAGCGGGGGGGTGGAGACCCAGTACTTC,CASSPRTSGGVETQYF
many,TRBJ1-1,-,TRBV9,TGTGCCAGCAGCGTAGGAAGTCAGGGTGAAGCTTTCTTT,CASSVGSQGEAFF
many,TRBJ1-5,TRBD1,TRBV9,TGTGCCAGCAGCCCCTTCAGGGGGGATCAGCCCCAGCATTTT,CASSPFRGDQPQHF
many,TRBJ2-5,-,TRBV9,TGTGCCAGCAGCGTAGCTGGGTGGAGCCAAGAGACCCAGTACTTC,CASSVAGWSQETQYF
few,TRBJ2-7,-,TRBV9,TGTGCCAGCAGCGTAGATACGGGCAGGGAATACGAGCAGTACTTC,CASSVDTGREYEQYF
many,TRBJ1-1,-,TRBV9,TGTGCCAGCAGCGCGATGGGGGGGGACGATGAAGCTTTCTTT,CASSAMGGDDEAFF
many,TRBJ1-2,-,TRBV9,TGTGCCAGCAGCGGTGATAGGGATGGGTATGGCTACACCTTC,CASSGDRDGYGYTF
-,TRBJ2-3,TRBD2,TRBV9,TGTGCCAGCAGCGTAGGACTAGCGGGCTCTAGCACAGATACGCAGTATTTT,CASSVGLAGSSTDTQYF
many,TRBJ2-7,-,TRBV9,TGTGCCAGCAGCCCTAGTTTACTGGGCCACGAGCAGTACTTC,CASSPSLLGHEQYF
many,TRBJ1-1,-,TRBV9,TGTGCCAGCAGCGTAGACATGAACACTGAAGCTTTCTTT,CASSVDMNTEAFF
many,TRBJ1-6,-,TRBV9,TGTGCCAGCAGCGAATCCCTCTCCCTAGGACCCCTCCACTTT,CASSESLSLGPLHF
many,TRBJ1-6,TRBD1,TRBV9,TGTGCCAGCAGCGGCCGTGAGGGGACAGGGGGACCGCAAAACCATTCACCCCTCCACTTT,CASSGREGTGGPQNHSPLHF
many,TRBJ1-4,-,TRBV9,TGTGCCAGCAGCAGACTTGACAGGTTTGAAAAACTGTTTTTT,CASSRLDRFEKLFF
-,TRBJ2-5,TRBD2,TRBV9,TGTGCCAGCAGCGTAGCTACTAGCGGAGGAATGCAAGAGACCCAGTACTTC,CASSVATSGGMQETQYF
many,TRBJ2-3,TRBD2,TRBV9,TGTGCCAGCAGCGTTAGGACTAGCGGATCAGATACGCAGTATTTT,CASSVRTSGSDTQYF
-,TRBJ2-3,TRBD1,TRBV9,TGTGCCAGCAGCGTATTGACAGGGGCTGGAGATACGCAGTATTTT,CASSVLTGAGDTQYF
many,TRBJ2-3,-,TRBV9,TGTGCCAGCAGCGTAGGACTTCGCACAGATACGCAGTATTTT,CASSVGLRTDTQYF
many,TRBJ2-5,-,TRBV9,TGTGCCAGCAGCGTGAGCGCTACACAAGAGACCCAGTACTTC,CASSVSATQETQYF
many,TRBJ2-1,-,TRBV9,TGTGCCAGCAGCGTATCCGGGAGCTCCTACAATGAGCAGTTCTTC,CASSVSGSSYNEQFF
many,TRBJ2-2,TRBD1,TRBV9,TGTGCCAGCAGCTTCGGAACGGGACAGGGGTCGACCGGGGAGCTGTTTTTT,CASSFGTGQGSTGELFF
many,TRBJ2-1,TRBD2,TRBV9,TGTGCCAGCAGCGTAGCGTCTCGGGGGGGTGAGCAGTTCTTC,CASSVASRGGEQFF
many,TRBJ1-2,TRBD1,TRBV9,TGTGCCAGCAGCAAAGACGGGACAGGGGTCTATGGCTACACCTTC,CASSKDGTGVYGYTF
many,TRBJ2-3,TRBD1,TRBV9,TGTGCCAGCAGCCCCTACATCCAGGGGGCCGCTAGCACAGATACGCAGTATTTT,CASSPYIQGAASTDTQYF
many,TRBJ2-3,-,TRBV9,TGTGCCAGCAGCGTAGGAAGGGGGGGGTCAGATACGCAGTATTTT,CASSVGRGGSDTQYF
many,TRBJ1-6,-,TRBV9,TGTGCCAGCAGCGTAATACCGGATTCACCCCTCCACTTT,CASSVIPDSPLHF
many,TRBJ2-1,-,TRBV9,TGTGCCAGCAGCGTAGGTTGGGCCAGGGAGAATGAGCAGTTCTTC,CASSVGWARENEQFF
many,TRBJ2-1,TRBD2,TRBV9,TGTGCCAGCAGCGCCTCCCCCGGGACTACCATCCTGGATGAGCAGTTCTTC,CASSASPGTTILDEQFF
many,TRBJ2-5,-,TRBV9,TGTGCCAGCAGCGTAAATCCGGGGGAGACCCAGTACTTC,CASSVNPGETQYF
many,TRBJ1-4,-,TRBV9,TGTGCCAGCAGCGACGGACCGAACACTAATGAAAAACTGTTTTTT,CASSDGPNTNEKLFF
many,TRBJ1-1,-,TRBV9,TGTGCCAGCAGCGTAGACGGACTGATGAACACTGAAGCTTTCTTT,CASSVDGLMNTEAFF
many,TRBJ2-6,-,TRBV9,TGTGCCAGCAGCCAAAGGGGGGGGGCTGGGGCCAACGTCCTGACTTTC,CASSQRGGAGANVLTF
many,TRBJ2-3,-,TRBV9,TGTGCCAGCAGCGTGGGGGACGTCGCAGATACGCAGTATTTT,CASSVGDVADTQYF
many,TRBJ2-3,TRBD2,TRBV9,TGTGCCAGCAGCGTAGTAGCGGGGGGGATGGATACGCAGTATTTT,CASSVVAGGMDTQYF
many,TRBJ2-2,-,TRBV9,TGTGCCAGCAGCGGAGGAGGGGTGGTCGGGGAGCTGTTTTTT,CASSGGGVVGELFF
-,TRBJ2-5,-,TRBV9,TGTGCCAGCAGCCCTCAATTGGGGGAGGTGCAAGAGACCCAGTACTTC,CASSPQLGEVQETQYF
many,TRBJ1-5,TRBD1,TRBV20-1,TGCAGTGCTGGGCGGCAGGGGGGAGTGAAGAGCAATCAGCCCCAGCATTTT,CSAGRQGGVKSNQPQHF
-,TRBJ2-7,-,TRBV9,TGTGCCAGCAGCGGACAGGAGGACAGCTCCTTC,CASSGQEDSSF
many,TRBJ2-3,TRBD2,TRBV9,TGTGCCAGCAGCGTAGACGTCCCGACTAGCGGGACTACGCAGTATTTT,CASSVDVPTSGTTQYF
many,TRBJ2-5,-,TRBV9,TGTGCCAGCAGCGTACTGGCGGGGCGGGGAGAGACCCAGTACTTC,CASSVLAGRGETQYF
many,TRBJ1-2,-,TRBV9,TGTGCCAGCAGCGTAGTATCCGGGGGCGCGGGCTACACCTTC,CASSVVSGGAGYTF
-,TRBJ2-3,-,TRBV9,TGTGCCAGCAGCGTAGTAGGGGGATGGACAGATACGCAGTATTTT,CASSVVGGWTDTQYF
many,TRBJ2-5,-,TRBV9,TGTGCCAGCAGCGTAGCTACGCAGGCGTTACAAGAGACCCAGTACTTC,CASSVATQALQETQYF
many,TRBJ1-4,-,TRBV9,TGTGCCAGCAGCCTTGGACAAACGGGTGAAAAACTGTTTTTT,CASSLGQTGEKLFF
many,TRBJ2-5,-,TRBV9,TGTGCCAGCAGCCGGGACCGGGTGGGGGAGACCCAGTACTTC,CASSRDRVGETQYF
many,TRBJ1-1,TRBD1,TRBV9,TGTGCCAGCAGCCTCGAGGGGGCCAGGACTGAAGCTTTCTTT,CASSLEGARTEAFF
many,TRBJ2-7,-,TRBV9,TGTGCCAGCAGCGTAGAAGAAAGCAGCGAGCAGTACTTC,CASSVEESSEQYF